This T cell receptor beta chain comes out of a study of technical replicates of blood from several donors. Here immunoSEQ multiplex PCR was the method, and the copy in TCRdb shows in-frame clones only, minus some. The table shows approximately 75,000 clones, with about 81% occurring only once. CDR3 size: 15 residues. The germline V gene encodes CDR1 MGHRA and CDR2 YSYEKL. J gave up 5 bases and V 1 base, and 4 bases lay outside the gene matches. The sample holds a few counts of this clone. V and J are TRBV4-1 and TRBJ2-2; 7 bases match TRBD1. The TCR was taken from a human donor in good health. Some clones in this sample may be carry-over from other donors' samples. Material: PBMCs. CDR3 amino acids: CASSQGQGRTGELFF. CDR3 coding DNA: TGCGCCAGCAGCCAAGGACAGGGACGGACCGGGGAGCTGTTTTTT.